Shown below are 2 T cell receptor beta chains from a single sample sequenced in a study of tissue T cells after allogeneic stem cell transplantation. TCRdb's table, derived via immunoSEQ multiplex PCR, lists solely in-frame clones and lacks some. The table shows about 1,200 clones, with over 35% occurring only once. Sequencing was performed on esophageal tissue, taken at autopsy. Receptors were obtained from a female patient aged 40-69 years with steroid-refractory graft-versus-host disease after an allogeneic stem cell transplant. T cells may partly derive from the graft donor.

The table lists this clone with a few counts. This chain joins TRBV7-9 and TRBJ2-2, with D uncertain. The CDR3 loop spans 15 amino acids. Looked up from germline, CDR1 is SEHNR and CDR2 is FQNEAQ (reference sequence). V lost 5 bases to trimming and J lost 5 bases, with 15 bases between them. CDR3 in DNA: TGTGCCAGCAGCCCACCACTGGGTCATACCGGGGAGCTGTTTTTT. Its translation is CASSPPLGHTGELFF.

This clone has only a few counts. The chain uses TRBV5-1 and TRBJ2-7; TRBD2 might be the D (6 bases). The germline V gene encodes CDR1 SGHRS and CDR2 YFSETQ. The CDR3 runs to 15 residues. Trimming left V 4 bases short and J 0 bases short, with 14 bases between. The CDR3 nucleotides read TGCGCCAGCAGCGGTTTGTGGCGGGGCTCCTACGAGCAGTACTTC. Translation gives CASSGLWRGSYEQYF.